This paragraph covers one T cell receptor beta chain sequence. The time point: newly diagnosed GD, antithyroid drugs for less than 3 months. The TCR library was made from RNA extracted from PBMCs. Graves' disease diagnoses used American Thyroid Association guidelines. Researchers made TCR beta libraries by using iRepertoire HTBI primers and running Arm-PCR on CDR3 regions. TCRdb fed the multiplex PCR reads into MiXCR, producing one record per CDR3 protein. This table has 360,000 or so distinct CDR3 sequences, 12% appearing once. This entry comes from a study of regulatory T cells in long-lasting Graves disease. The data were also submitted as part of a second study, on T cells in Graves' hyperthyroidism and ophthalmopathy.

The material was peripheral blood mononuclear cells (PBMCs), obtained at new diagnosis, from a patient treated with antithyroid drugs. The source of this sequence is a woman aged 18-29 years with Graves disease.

The CDR3: CASSLADRPWGYTF. The CDR3 nucleotides read TGTGCCAGCAGCTTAGCGGACAGGCCGTGGGGCTACACCTTC. The V gene is TRBV7-2, the J gene TRBJ1-2; 7 nucleotides align to TRBD1. CDR1 SGHTA and CDR2 FQGNSA come from the germline V gene. Unmatched junction bases numbered 6, after V lost 0 bases and J lost 8 bases. This CDR3 spans 14 amino acids. The variable domain in full, with the rest retrieved from reference TRBV7-2 and TRBJ1-2, is GAGVSQSPSNKVTEKGKDVELRCDPISGHTALYWYRQSLGQGLEFLIYFQGNSAPDKSGLPSDRFSAERTGGSVSTLTIQRTQQEDSAVYLCASSLADRPWGYTFGSGTRLTVV.